These T cell receptor beta chains were read from a single sample in a study of technical replicates of blood from a few donors. Produced via immunoSEQ multiplex PCR; TCRdb's table is partial and in-frame only. The sample consists of over 70,000 clones, 90% to 95% of them appearing once. Sequencing was carried out using PBMCs. The source of these receptors is a human donor in good health. Some clones in this sample may be carry-over from other donors' samples. Each CDR3 is given with its conserved first and last residue. The D gene is left open where the match is weak. Rows may omit the clone size; those that give it use once, few, many or a size class.

clone size	D gene	V gene	J gene	CDR3 length	CDR3 protein	CDR3 DNA
once	TRBD1	TRBV7-9	TRBJ1-2	19	CASSLETGGWDSKNYGYTF	TGTGCCAGCAGCTTAGAGACCGGCGGTTGGGACAGCAAGAACTATGGCTACACCTTC
.	.	TRBV12-2	TRBJ1-6	17	CASRHQGRSSYNSPLHF	TGTGCAAGTCGTCATCAGGGGCGCAGCTCCTATAATTCACCCCTCCACTTT
once	TRBD2	TRBV18	TRBJ2-1	15	CASSPHAGGVDEQFF	TGTGCCAGCTCACCACACGCGGGGGGAGTGGATGAGCAGTTCTTC
.	TRBD2	TRBV19	TRBJ2-1	20	CASSIRSVVAGGNWPNEQFF	TGTGCCAGTAGTATCAGGTCGGTGGTAGCGGGAGGGAATTGGCCCAATGAGCAGTTCTTC
many	TRBD1	TRBV6-1	TRBJ2-7	14	CASSRDRGRDEQYF	TGTGCCAGCAGCCGGGACAGGGGGCGCGACGAGCAGTACTTC
.	.	TRBV21-1	TRBJ1-4	14	CASNTQGAQEKLFF	TGTGCCAGCAACACCCAGGGGGCCCAGGAAAAACTGTTTTTT
few	.	TRBV7-8	TRBJ1-1	13	CASSLDGDTEAFF	TGTGCCAGCAGCCTCGACGGGGACACTGAAGCTTTCTTT
.	.	TRBV28	TRBJ1-1	14	CASSSPQTGPVGFF	TGTGCCAGCAGTTCCCCCCAGACAGGCCCTGTGGGTTTCTTT
once	TRBD2	TRBV11-2	TRBJ2-4	20	CASSLDPKGLAGVAKNIQYF	TGTGCCAGCAGCTTAGACCCCAAGGGACTAGCGGGAGTGGCCAAAAACATTCAGTACTTC
once	TRBD2	TRBV7-2	TRBJ2-2	16	CASSLAGGSNTGELFF	TGTGCCAGCAGCTTAGCTGGCGGGAGTAACACCGGGGAGCTGTTTTTT
.	TRBD2	TRBV4-1	TRBJ2-5	15	CASSLRLAGVETQYF	TGCGCCAGCAGCCTTCGACTAGCGGGAGTTGAGACCCAGTACTTC
.	TRBD1	TRBV18	TRBJ1-6	16	CASSQTGTGVGSPLHF	TGTGCCAGCTCACAAACCGGGACAGGGGTTGGGTCACCCCTCCACTTT
.	.	TRBV29-1	TRBJ1-3	14	CSVEDSTFGNTIYF	TGCAGCGTTGAAGATAGTACTTTCGGAAACACCATATATTTT
few	TRBD2	TRBV7-2	TRBJ2-3	15	CASSLSGRAPDTQYF	TGTGCCAGCAGCCTTAGCGGGAGGGCCCCAGATACGCAGTATTTT
.	.	TRBV5-1	TRBJ2-5	13	CASSSGGQETQYF	TGCGCCAGCAGCTCCGGGGGCCAAGAGACCCAGTACTTC
.	.	TRBV25-1	TRBJ1-1	15	CASSESKGRRTEAFF	TGTGCCAGCAGTGAATCTAAGGGGAGGCGGACTGAAGCTTTCTTT
.	.	TRBV19	TRBJ1-5	19	CASSTPLNRARRINQPQHF	TGTGCCAGTAGTACGCCGCTAAACAGGGCTCGCAGAATCAATCAGCCCCAGCATTTT
.	TRBD2	TRBV4-2	TRBJ2-3	15	CASSQGGLATDTQYF	TGTGCCAGCAGCCAAGGCGGACTAGCGACAGATACGCAGTATTTT
.	.	TRBV21-1	TRBJ1-2	17	CASSKGGGQGLNYGYTF	TGTGCCAGCAGCAAAGGTGGGGGACAGGGACTAAACTATGGCTACACCTTC
.	.	TRBV5-1	TRBJ2-7	16	CASSLFSDSLGDEQYF	TGCGCCAGCAGCTTGTTCTCGGACAGCCTAGGGGACGAGCAGTACTTC
.	TRBD1	TRBV7-3	TRBJ2-5	14	CASSPTGGGETQYF	TGTGCCAGCAGCCCAACAGGGGGAGGAGAGACCCAGTACTTC
.	.	TRBV19	TRBJ1-1	13	CASSPDSYTEAFF	TGTGCCAGTAGCCCGGACAGCTACACTGAAGCTTTCTTT
.	.	TRBV4-3	TRBJ2-2	17	CASSLGKGLVFAGELFF	TGCGCCAGCAGCCTGGGAAAGGGACTTGTCTTTGCCGGGGAGCTGTTTTTT
.	TRBD1	TRBV19	TRBJ2-1	15	CASSIRQGTSNEQFF	TGTGCCAGTAGTATACGACAGGGGACATCGAATGAGCAGTTCTTC
.	TRBD2	TRBV7-2	TRBJ2-1	17	CASSFRTSGYPRDEQFF	TGTGCCAGCAGCTTTCGGACTAGCGGGTACCCCCGAGATGAGCAGTTCTTC
.	.	TRBV2	TRBJ2-1	15	CASSALWGGQGEQFF	TGTGCCAGCAGTGCCTTGTGGGGGGGCCAAGGTGAGCAGTTCTTC
.	.	TRBV6-1	TRBJ2-7	15	CASSLGVTGTYEQYF	TGTGCCAGCAGTCTAGGTGTGACGGGAACCTACGAGCAGTACTTC
.	TRBD1	TRBV6-1	TRBJ1-5	15	CASTSTGISNQPQHF	TGTGCCAGCACCTCGACAGGGATCAGCAATCAGCCCCAGCATTTT
.	.	TRBV12-5	TRBJ1-5	17	CASGLNNRADSNQPQHF	TGTGCTAGTGGTTTGAACAACAGGGCGGACTCCAATCAGCCCCAGCATTTT
.	TRBD1	TRBV30	TRBJ1-1	18	CAWNPLGGTGGMNTEAFF	TGTGCCTGGAATCCATTAGGGGGGACAGGGGGGATGAACACTGAAGCTTTCTTT
.	TRBD1	TRBV4-3	TRBJ1-1	16	CASSQEGTGGYTEAFF	TGCGCCAGCAGCCAAGAGGGGACAGGGGGCTACACTGAAGCTTTCTTT
.	.	TRBV15	TRBJ2-3	14	CATSRGATTDTQYF	TGTGCCACCAGCAGAGGGGCTACGACAGATACGCAGTATTTT
.	TRBD1	TRBV7-9	TRBJ1-5	17	CASSLFGTGGDNQPQHF	TGTGCCAGCAGCTTATTCGGGACAGGGGGGGACAATCAGCCCCAGCATTTT
.	TRBD1	TRBV7-6	TRBJ2-7	17	CASSLGRARTGVYEQYF	TGTGCCAGCAGCTTAGGAAGGGCTAGGACAGGGGTATACGAGCAGTACTTC
.	TRBD1	TRBV23-1	TRBJ1-3	15	CASPGTANSGNTIYF	TGCGCCAGCCCCGGGACAGCGAACTCTGGAAACACCATATATTTT
.	.	TRBV29-1	TRBJ2-1	14	CSVGQRGQYNEQFF	TGCAGCGTTGGTCAACGGGGACAATACAATGAGCAGTTCTTC
.	.	TRBV5-4	TRBJ1-2	17	CASSLSGRGRGVSGYTF	TGTGCCAGCAGCTTGTCGGGTCGGGGCAGGGGAGTATCTGGCTACACCTTC
once	TRBD1	TRBV6-5	TRBJ1-1	14	CASSYSTGGYEAFF	TGTGCCAGCAGTTACTCGACAGGGGGGTATGAAGCTTTCTTT
.	TRBD1	TRBV19	TRBJ2-5	16	CASSPPRQGMKETQYF	TGTGCCAGTAGTCCCCCGAGACAGGGAATGAAGGAGACCCAGTACTTC
.	.	TRBV5-1	TRBJ1-1	13	CASSLVGPRGAFF	TGCGCCAGCAGCTTGGTGGGACCTAGGGGGGCTTTCTTT
.	.	TRBV5-4	TRBJ2-2	15	CASSLGSSLAGELFF	TGTGCCAGCAGCTTGGGGAGTTCCTTAGCCGGGGAGCTGTTTTTT
.	.	TRBV7-3	TRBJ1-1	13	CASSQTQNTEAFF	TGTGCCAGCAGCCAAACACAGAACACTGAAGCTTTCTTT